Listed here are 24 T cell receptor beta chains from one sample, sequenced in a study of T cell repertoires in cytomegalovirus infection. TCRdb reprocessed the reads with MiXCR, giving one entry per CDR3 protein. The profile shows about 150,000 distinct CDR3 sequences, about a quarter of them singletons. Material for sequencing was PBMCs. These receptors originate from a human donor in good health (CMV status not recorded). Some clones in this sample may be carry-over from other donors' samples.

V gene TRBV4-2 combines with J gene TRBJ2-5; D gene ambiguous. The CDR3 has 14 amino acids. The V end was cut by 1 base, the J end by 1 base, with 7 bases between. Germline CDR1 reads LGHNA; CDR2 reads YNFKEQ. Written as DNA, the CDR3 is TGTGCCAGCAGCCAAGTCCTGGCCCAAGAGACCCAGTACTTC. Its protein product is CASSQVLAQETQYF.

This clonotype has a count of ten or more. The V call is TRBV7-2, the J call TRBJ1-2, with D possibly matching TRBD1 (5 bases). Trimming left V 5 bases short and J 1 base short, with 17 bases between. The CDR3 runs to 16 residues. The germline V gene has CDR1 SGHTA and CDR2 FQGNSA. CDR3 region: CASSGFGQGLNYGYTF. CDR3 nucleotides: TGTGCCAGCAGCGGTTTTGGGCAGGGCCTTAACTATGGCTACACCTTC. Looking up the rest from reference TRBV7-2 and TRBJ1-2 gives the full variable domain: GAGVSQSPSNKVTEKGKDVELRCDPISGHTALYWYRQSLGQGLEFLIYFQGNSAPDKSGLPSDRFSAERTGGSVSTLTIQRTQQEDSAVYLCASSGFGQGLNYGYTFGSGTRLTVV.

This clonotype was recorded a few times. The CDR3 sequence: CASSEGKVFYEQYF. For the CDR3, the DNA is TGTGCCAGCAGTGAGGGGAAAGTTTTCTACGAGCAGTACTTC. The chain recombines TRBV25-1 with TRBJ2-7, with D hard to call. CDR1 is MGHDK and CDR2 is SYGVNS in the germline V gene. V lost 3 bases and J lost 3, with 12 bases in between. The CDR3 extends over 14 amino acids.

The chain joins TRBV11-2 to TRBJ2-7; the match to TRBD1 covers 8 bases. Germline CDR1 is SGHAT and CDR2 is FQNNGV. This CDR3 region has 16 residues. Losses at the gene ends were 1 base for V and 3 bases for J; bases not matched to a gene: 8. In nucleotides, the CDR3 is TGTGCCAGCAGCTTAGTGAAGGACAGGGCAGGCTACGAGCAGTACTTC. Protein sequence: CASSLVKDRAGYEQYF. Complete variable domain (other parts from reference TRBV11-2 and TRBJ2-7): EAGVAQSPRYKIIEKRQSVAFWCNPISGHATLYWYQQILGQGPKLLIQFQNNGVVDDSQLPKDRFSAERLKGVDSTLKIQPAKLEDSAVYLCASSLVKDRAGYEQYFGPGTRLTVT.

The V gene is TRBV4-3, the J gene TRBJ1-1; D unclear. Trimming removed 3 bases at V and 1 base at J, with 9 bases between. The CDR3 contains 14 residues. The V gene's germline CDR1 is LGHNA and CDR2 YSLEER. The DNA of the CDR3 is TGCGCCAGCAGCCAGACGACGGGGAACACTGAAGCTTTCTTT. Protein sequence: CASSQTTGNTEAFF.

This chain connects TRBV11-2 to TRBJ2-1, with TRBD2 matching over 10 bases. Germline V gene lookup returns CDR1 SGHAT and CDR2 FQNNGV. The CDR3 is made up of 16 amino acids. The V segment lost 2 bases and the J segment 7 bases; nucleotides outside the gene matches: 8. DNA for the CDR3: TGTGCCAGCAGCTTATTACAGGGACTAGCGAAAAATGAGCAGTTCTTC. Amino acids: CASSLLQGLAKNEQFF. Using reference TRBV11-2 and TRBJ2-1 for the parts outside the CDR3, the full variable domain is EAGVAQSPRYKIIEKRQSVAFWCNPISGHATLYWYQQILGQGPKLLIQFQNNGVVDDSQLPKDRFSAERLKGVDSTLKIQPAKLEDSAVYLCASSLLQGLAKNEQFFGPGTRLTVL.

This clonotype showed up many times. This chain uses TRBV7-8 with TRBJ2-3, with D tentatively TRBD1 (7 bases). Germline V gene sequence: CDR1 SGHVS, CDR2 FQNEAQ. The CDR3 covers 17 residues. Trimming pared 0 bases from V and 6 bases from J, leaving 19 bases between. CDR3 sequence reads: CASSLAFWSGGGDTQYF. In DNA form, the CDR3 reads TGTGCCAGCAGCTTAGCGTTCTGGTCAGGGGGAGGTGATACGCAGTATTTT.

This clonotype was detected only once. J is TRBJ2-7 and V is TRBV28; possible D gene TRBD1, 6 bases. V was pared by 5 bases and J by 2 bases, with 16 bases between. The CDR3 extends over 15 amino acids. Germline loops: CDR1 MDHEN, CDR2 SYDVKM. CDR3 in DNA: TGTGCCAGCAGTCGGTCCCAAGCAGGGGCCTACGAGCAGTACTTC. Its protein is CASSRSQAGAYEQYF.

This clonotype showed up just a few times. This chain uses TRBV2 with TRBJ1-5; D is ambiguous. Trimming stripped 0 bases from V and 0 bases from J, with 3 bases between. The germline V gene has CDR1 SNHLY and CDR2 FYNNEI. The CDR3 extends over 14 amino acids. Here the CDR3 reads CASSEAGSNQPQHF. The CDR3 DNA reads TGTGCCAGCAGTGAAGCGGGTAGCAATCAGCCCCAGCATTTT.

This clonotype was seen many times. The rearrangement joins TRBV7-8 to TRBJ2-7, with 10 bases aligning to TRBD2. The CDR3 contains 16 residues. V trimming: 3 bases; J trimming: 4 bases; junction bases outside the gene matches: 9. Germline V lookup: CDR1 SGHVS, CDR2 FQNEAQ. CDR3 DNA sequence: TGTGCCAGCAGCTTGGGGGCTAGCGGGGGTGGGTACGAGCAGTACTTC. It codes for CASSLGASGGGYEQYF.

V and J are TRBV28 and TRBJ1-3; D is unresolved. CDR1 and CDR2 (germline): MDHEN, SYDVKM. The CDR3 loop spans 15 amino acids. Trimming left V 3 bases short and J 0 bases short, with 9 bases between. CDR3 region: CASSFPLHSGNTIYF. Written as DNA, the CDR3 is TGTGCCAGCAGTTTCCCTCTCCACTCTGGAAACACCATATATTTT.

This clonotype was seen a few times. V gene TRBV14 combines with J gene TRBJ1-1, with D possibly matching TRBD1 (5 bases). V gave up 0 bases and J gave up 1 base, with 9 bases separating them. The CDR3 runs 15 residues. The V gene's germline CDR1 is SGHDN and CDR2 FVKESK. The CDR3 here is CASSQDRVWNTEAFF. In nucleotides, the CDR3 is TGTGCCAGCAGCCAAGACAGGGTTTGGAACACTGAAGCTTTCTTT.

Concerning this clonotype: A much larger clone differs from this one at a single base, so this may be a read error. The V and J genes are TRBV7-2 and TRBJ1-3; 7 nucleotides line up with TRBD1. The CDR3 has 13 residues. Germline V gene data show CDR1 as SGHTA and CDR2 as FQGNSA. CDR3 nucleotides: TGTGCCAGCAGCTTGCCAGGGGGAAACACCATACATTTT. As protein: CASSLPGGNTIHF.

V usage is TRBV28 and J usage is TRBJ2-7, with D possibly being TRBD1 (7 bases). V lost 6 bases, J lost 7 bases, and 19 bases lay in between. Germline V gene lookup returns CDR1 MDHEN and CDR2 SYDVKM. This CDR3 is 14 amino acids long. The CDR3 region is CASSRVGGTEEQYF. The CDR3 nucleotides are TGTGCCAGCAGCCGTGTTGGGGGGACAGAGGAGCAGTACTTC.

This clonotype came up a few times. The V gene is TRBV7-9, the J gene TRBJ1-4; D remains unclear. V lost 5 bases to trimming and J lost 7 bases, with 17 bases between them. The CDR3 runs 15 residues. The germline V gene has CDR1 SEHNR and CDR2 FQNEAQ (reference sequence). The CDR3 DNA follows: TGTGCCAGCAGCCCCCCCGGAGAGGTTGGTGAAAAACTGTTTTTT. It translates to CASSPPGEVGEKLFF.

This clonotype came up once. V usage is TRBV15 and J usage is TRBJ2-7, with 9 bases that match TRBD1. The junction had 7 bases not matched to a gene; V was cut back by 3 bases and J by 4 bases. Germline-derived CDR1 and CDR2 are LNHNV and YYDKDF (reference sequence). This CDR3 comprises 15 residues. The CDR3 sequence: CATSRLGTGTYEQYF. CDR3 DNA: TGTGCCACCAGCAGGCTCGGGACAGGGACGTACGAGCAGTACTTC.

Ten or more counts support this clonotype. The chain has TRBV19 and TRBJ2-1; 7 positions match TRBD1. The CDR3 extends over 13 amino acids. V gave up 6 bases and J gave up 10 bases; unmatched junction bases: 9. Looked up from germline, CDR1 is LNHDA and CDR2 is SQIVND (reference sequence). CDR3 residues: CASRGTVGYEQFF. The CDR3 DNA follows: TGTGCCAGTAGGGGGACAGTCGGCTACGAGCAGTTCTTC.

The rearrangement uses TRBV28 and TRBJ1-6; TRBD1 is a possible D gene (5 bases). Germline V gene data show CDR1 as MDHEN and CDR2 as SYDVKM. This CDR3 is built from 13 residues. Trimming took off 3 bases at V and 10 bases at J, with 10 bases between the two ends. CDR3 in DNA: TGTGCCAGCAGTTTTGCAGGGCCCTCACCCCTCCACTTT. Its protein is CASSFAGPSPLHF.

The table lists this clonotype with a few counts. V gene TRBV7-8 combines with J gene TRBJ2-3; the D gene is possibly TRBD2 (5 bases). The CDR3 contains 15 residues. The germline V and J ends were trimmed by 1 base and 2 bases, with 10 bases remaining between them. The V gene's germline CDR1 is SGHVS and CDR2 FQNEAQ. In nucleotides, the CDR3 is TGTGCCAGCAGCTTAGGTCGGGGAGACACAGATACGCAGTATTTT. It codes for CASSLGRGDTDTQYF.

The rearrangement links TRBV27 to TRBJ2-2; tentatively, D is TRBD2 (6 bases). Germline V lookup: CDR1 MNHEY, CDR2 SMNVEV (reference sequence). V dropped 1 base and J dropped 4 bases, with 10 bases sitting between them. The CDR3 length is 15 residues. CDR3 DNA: TGTGCCAGCAGTTTATGGGGGGAGAGCACCGGGGAGCTGTTTTTT. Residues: CASSLWGESTGELFF.

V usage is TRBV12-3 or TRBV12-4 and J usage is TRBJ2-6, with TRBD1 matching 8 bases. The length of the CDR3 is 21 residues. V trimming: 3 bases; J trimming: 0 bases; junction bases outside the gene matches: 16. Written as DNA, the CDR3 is TGTGCCAGCAGTTTGTATCCCCCCGGGACAGGAGCTAACTCTGGGGCCAACGTCCTGACTTTC. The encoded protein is CASSLYPPGTGANSGANVLTF.

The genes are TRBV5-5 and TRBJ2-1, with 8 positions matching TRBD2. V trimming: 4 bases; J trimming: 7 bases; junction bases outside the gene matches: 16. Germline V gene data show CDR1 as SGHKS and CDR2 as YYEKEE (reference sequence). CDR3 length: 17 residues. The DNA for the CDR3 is TGTGCCAGCAGCCCCTACCGGGGGGGGCGACTCGTAAATGAGCAGTTCTTC. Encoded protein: CASSPYRGGRLVNEQFF.

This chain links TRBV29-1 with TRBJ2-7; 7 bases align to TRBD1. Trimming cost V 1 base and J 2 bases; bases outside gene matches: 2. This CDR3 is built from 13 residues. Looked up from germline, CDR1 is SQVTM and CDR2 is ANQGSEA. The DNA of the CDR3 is TGCAGCGTTGAAGTACAGGGGACCTACGAGCAGTACTTC. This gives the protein CSVEVQGTYEQYF.

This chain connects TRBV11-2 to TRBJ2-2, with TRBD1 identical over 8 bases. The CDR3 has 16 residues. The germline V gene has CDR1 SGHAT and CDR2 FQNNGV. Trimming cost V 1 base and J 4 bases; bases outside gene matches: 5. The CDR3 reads CASSLAGQGGTGELFF. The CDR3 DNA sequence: TGTGCCAGCAGCTTAGCCGGACAGGGAGGCACCGGGGAGCTGTTTTTT.